This T cell receptor beta chain was retrieved from a study of response to subunit inactivated influenza vaccine. Overall study findings and caveats: That few new T cells are recruited by each seasonal influenza vaccination was the authors' suggestion.

The length of the CDR3 is 15 residues. V lost 3 bases and J lost 2, with 14 bases in between. CDR1 is LGHNA, CDR2 YSLEER, per germline. TCRdb re-analysed the RT-PCR reads in MiXCR, keeping a single row per CDR3 protein. The sample consists of 400,000 to 650,000 distinct CDR3 sequences, approximately 7.3% of them appearing once. On this clonotype itself: Its specificity is unknown.

The starting material was PBMCs from blood, obtained around 25 months after vaccination. The chain couples TRBV4-3 to TRBJ2-7; perhaps TRBD2 as D (6 bases). This TCR was recovered from a man aged 50 to 69 who received an inactivated influenza vaccine. CDR3 DNA sequence: TGCGCCAGCAGCCAGCAGTGGACTACGACCTACGAGCAGTACTTC. As protein: CASSQQWTTTYEQYF.